This TCR beta chain was recovered during a study of metastatic and nonmetastatic thyroid tumors. Thyroid surgery was performed in patients who had received no treatment beforehand. The CDR3 loop spans 16 amino acids. The V gene's germline CDR1 is DFQATT and CDR2 SNEGSKA (reference sequence). V lost 3 bases to trimming and J lost 2 bases; unmatched junction nucleotides: 8. Using MiXCR, TCRdb reanalyzed the PCR reads. The sample has 20,000 or so clones; 35% to 45% are singletons. The sequencing input was blood. The clonotype comes from a male donor with papillary thyroid cancer or a benign thyroid nodule (not recorded which). Some clones in this sample may be carry-over from other donors' samples. The V gene is TRBV20-1, the J gene TRBJ2-3; 10 bases fit TRBD2. The CDR3 nucleotides are TGCAGTGCTAGGGAACTAGCGGGACAATACACAGATACGCAGTATTTT. This translates into CSARELAGQYTDTQYF.